The 26 T cell receptor beta chains reported below all come from one sample, sequenced in a study of cytomegalovirus exposure and HLA in healthy donors (dated by TCRdb to about 2017). The library was generated by the immunoSEQ multiplex PCR assay. The multiplex PCR relied on a mix of 60 forward primers for TCR Vbeta segments and 13 reverse primers for TCR Jbeta segments. TCRdb holds this immuneACCESS table with in-frame rearrangements only. Some clones are missing; in checked studies, unresolved V genes explain under half, and the rest has no known cause. The table for this sample lists approximately 100,000 clones; about 80% of them were counted only once. The ten largest make up over 5% of the sample. Sequencing was done on a sample of PBMCs. The receptors shown here come from a female donor in good health and CMV-seropositive.

The chain carries TRBV28 and TRBJ1-1; D gene ambiguous. The CDR3 sequence is 11 residues long. The V end lost 6 bases, the J end lost 11 bases, and 13 bases lay between the germline ends. CDR1 is MDHEN and CDR2 is SYDVKM in the germline V gene. As DNA, the CDR3 is TGTGCCAGCAGCCTACAGAGCTCGGCTTTCTTT. Translation: CASSLQSSAFF.

The CDR3 coding sequence is TGCGCCAGCAGTGACAGAAGCAAAAACATTCAGTACTTC. It translates to CASSDRSKNIQYF. The gene calls are TRBV10-1 and TRBJ2-4; D gene unclear. This CDR3 has 13 residues. Trimming cost V 3 bases and J 3 bases, with 6 bases left between them. Germline V gene lookup returns CDR1 WNHNN and CDR2 SYGVQD (reference sequence).

This sequence joins TRBV18 and TRBJ2-1, with a tentative D call TRBD2 (6 bases). Trimming shortened V by 1 base and J by 2 bases, and 15 bases separated the two germline ends. CDR3 size: 17 residues. CDR1 and CDR2 (germline): KGHSH, LQKENI. DNA for the CDR3: TGTGCCAGCTCACCACGAGGTGCGGGCGGGGCCTACAATGAGCAGTTCTTC. Its protein product is CASSPRGAGGAYNEQFF.

The CDR3 region has the DNA TGTGCCAGCAGCTCTCTCCCCGGGAATGAGCAGTTCTTC. Amino acid sequence: CASSSLPGNEQFF. V and J are TRBV2 and TRBJ2-1; no firm D call. The length of the CDR3 is 13 residues. V was cut by 6 bases and J by 7 bases, with 13 bases left in between. Germline CDR1 SNHLY, CDR2 FYNNEI.

The CDR3 nucleotides are TGCGCCAGCAGCTTGGGACAGGCGATAAGCGAGCAGTACTTC. This codes for CASSLGQAISEQYF. The V and J genes are TRBV5-1 and TRBJ2-7, with D possibly matching TRBD1 (6 bases). This CDR3 has 14 residues. The germline CDR1 and CDR2 sequences are SGHRS and YFSETQ. The V gene lost 0 bases and the J gene lost 6 bases, with 13 bases spanning the gap.

This chain links TRBV6-5 with TRBJ2-3; 7 bases are shared with TRBD1. With V trimmed by 6 bases and J by 0 bases, 6 bases remained unmatched. There are 15 residues in the CDR3. Germline CDR1 MNHEY, CDR2 SVGAGI. The CDR3 DNA follows: TGTGCCAGCAGGCGACAGGGTTTAAGCACAGATACGCAGTATTTT. As protein: CASRRQGLSTDTQYF.

The chain has TRBV29-1 and TRBJ1-3, with 8 bases fitting TRBD1. The CDR3 extends over 13 amino acids. Looked up from germline, CDR1 is SQVTM and CDR2 is ANQGSEA. V was clipped by 4 bases and J by 2 bases; unmatched bases: 1. CDR3 region: CSVATGAGNTIYF. CDR3 DNA: TGCAGCGTTGCGACAGGGGCTGGAAACACCATATATTTT.

The chain links TRBV7-3 to TRBJ2-1; 11 bases align to TRBD2. The junction had 11 bases not matched to a gene; V was cut back by 4 bases and J by 6 bases. This CDR3 comprises 17 residues. The germline gives CDR1 SGHTA, CDR2 FQGTGA. The CDR3 region has the DNA TGTGCCAGCAGCTCACCCGTAGCGGGAGGGCCCCTCAATGAGCAGTTCTTC. Translated, it gives CASSSPVAGGPLNEQFF.

A word on this clone: Germline and junction disagree at one end, which may indicate a read error. V gene TRBV4-2 combines with J gene TRBJ2-1; TRBD2 aligns across 10 bases. CDR1 is LGHNA, CDR2 YNFKEQ, per germline. The CDR3 has 15 amino acids. The CDR3 DNA sequence: TGTGCCAGCAGACAAGCGGGAGGGCCGAACAATGAGCAGTTCTTC. It encodes CASRQAGGPNNEQFF.

The V and J genes are TRBV28 and TRBJ1-1, with D possibly being TRBD1 (6 bases). The V end was cut by 7 bases, the J end by 4 bases, with 19 bases between. CDR1 and CDR2 from the germline V gene are MDHEN and SYDVKM. The CDR3 sequence is 15 residues long. The CDR3 sequence: CASTHPRQVVTEAFF. CDR3 sequence (DNA): TGTGCCAGCACCCATCCCCGACAGGTAGTCACTGAAGCTTTCTTT.

The gene calls are TRBV7-9 and TRBJ2-2, with unresolved D. CDR1 is SEHNR and CDR2 is FQNEAQ in the germline V gene (reference sequence). The CDR3 is made up of 14 amino acids. Trimming took 5 bases from V and 2 from J, leaving 9 bases between them. Written as DNA, the CDR3 is TGTGCCAGCAGCCCACGCGGCAACACCGGGGAGCTGTTTTTT. Residues: CASSPRGNTGELFF.

This chain links TRBV5-8 with TRBJ1-3; D is ambiguous. CDR3 length equals 15 residues. Trimming took off 1 base at V and 0 bases at J, with 8 bases between the two ends. CDR1 SGHTS and CDR2 YDEGEE come from the germline V gene. CDR3 sequence reads: CASSLRVTSGNTIYF. The CDR3 DNA reads as TGTGCCAGCAGCTTGCGCGTTACCTCTGGAAACACCATATATTTT.

The J gene is TRBJ2-1, the V gene TRBV18; 7 positions agree with TRBD2. The germline gives CDR1 KGHSH, CDR2 LQKENI. V was clipped by 2 bases and J by 5 bases; unmatched bases: 6. This CDR3 has 15 residues. In nucleotides, the CDR3 is TGTGCCAGCTCACCAATCCCAGGGAGGGACAATGAGCAGTTCTTC. As protein: CASSPIPGRDNEQFF.

The chain recombines TRBV21-1 with TRBJ2-7; the DNA was not used to check the table's D call, TRBD1. TRBV21-1 is a recognized pseudogene. This CDR3 contains 14 residues. The CDR3 sequence is CASSKARDRRLQYF. Written as DNA, the CDR3 is TGTGCCAGCAGCAAAGCGAGGGACAGGCGTTTGCAGTACTTC.

About this clone itself: The junction differs from germline at one of its ends, possibly a read error. The chain carries TRBV6-1 and TRBJ1-2; 11 nucleotides agree with TRBD1. Germline CDR1 reads MNHNS; CDR2 reads SASEGT. The length of the CDR3 is 15 residues. The DNA for the CDR3 is TGTGCCAGCAGTCCCAGGACAGGGGGCGCGGGTGGCCACACCTTC. Its protein is CASSPRTGGAGGHTF.

This chain connects TRBV30 to TRBJ1-2; a possible D gene is TRBD1 (5 bases). In germline, CDR1 is GTSNPN, CDR2 SVGIG (reference sequence). V dropped 5 bases and J dropped 4 bases, with 8 bases sitting between them. The CDR3 spans 11 residues. This chain's CDR3 is CAWGGSYGYTF. The CDR3 nucleotides are TGTGCCTGGGGGGGGAGCTATGGCTACACCTTC.

CDR3 nucleotide sequence: TGTGCCAGCAGTGGAACAGGGGCAGCAGGGGGACTGTGGGGTGGAAACACCATATATTTT. Its translation is CASSGTGAAGGLWGGNTIYF. The chain is built from TRBV2 and TRBJ1-3, with 7 bases that match TRBD1. The CDR3 spans 20 residues. The J segment lost 3 bases and the V segment lost 4 bases, leaving 21 bases of the junction unmatched. Germline values: CDR1 SNHLY, CDR2 FYNNEI. The entire variable domain, with the rest obtained from reference TRBV2 and TRBJ1-3, is as follows: EPEVTQTPSHQVTQMGQEVILRCVPISNHLYFYWYRQILGQKVEFLVSFYNNEISEKSEIFDDQFSVERPDGSNFTLKIRSTKLEDSAMYFCASSGTGAAGGLWGGNTIYFGEGSWLTVV.

CDR3 region: CASSPRGSKGEQYF. In DNA, the CDR3 is TGTGCCAGCAGCCCCAGGGGTTCCAAAGGGGAGCAGTACTTC. The chain uses TRBV5-6 and TRBJ2-7, with a weak D call TRBD1 (6 bases). The length of the CDR3 is 14 residues. Germline CDR1 is SGHDT and CDR2 is YYEEEE. V was pared by 4 bases and J by 7 bases, with 18 bases between.

The J gene is TRBJ2-3, the V gene TRBV4-2; perhaps TRBD1 as D (6 bases). Trimming took off 2 bases at V and 2 bases at J, with 14 bases between the two ends. CDR3 length: 16 amino acids. Germline values: CDR1 LGHNA, CDR2 YNFKEQ. As DNA, the CDR3 is TGTGCCAGCAGCCAATACCAGGGGACGAACACAGATACGCAGTATTTT. Residues: CASSQYQGTNTDTQYF.

The chain employs TRBV5-1 and TRBJ1-2, with 7 bases aligning to TRBD1. The germline V gene has CDR1 SGHRS and CDR2 YFSETQ. V shed 5 bases, J shed 8 bases, and the junction held 15 bases outside the gene matches. CDR3 length: 15 amino acids. The CDR3 is CASRGGDSLRRGYTF. The CDR3, as DNA: TGCGCCAGCAGGGGTGGGGACAGCCTACGGAGGGGCTACACCTTC.

The J gene is TRBJ1-5, the V gene TRBV2; 7 nucleotides match TRBD1. V lost 3 bases and J lost 5; bases outside the gene matches: 7. Germline V lookup: CDR1 SNHLY, CDR2 FYNNEI. The CDR3 loop spans 15 amino acids. Written as DNA, the CDR3 is TGTGCCAGCAGTGACCCGACAGGGAAAGATCAGCCCCAGCATTTT. Its protein product is CASSDPTGKDQPQHF.

J is TRBJ1-1 and V is TRBV1; the table names TRBD1, a call not compared with the DNA. TRBV1 is a pseudogene. There are 14 residues in the CDR3. CDR3 DNA: TGCGCCAGCCCGGGCCGGGACACGGATGCGGAAGCTTTCTTT. Translated: CASPGRDTDAEAFF.

The chain couples TRBV11-3 to TRBJ1-1; TRBD1 matches at 8 bases. The germline gives CDR1 SGHNT, CDR2 YENEEA. V lost 1 base, J lost 2 bases, and 3 bases stayed unmatched. This CDR3 spans 15 amino acids. CDR3 DNA sequence: TGTGCCAGCAGCTTAGGACAGGGGACCAACACTGAAGCTTTCTTT. Translating gives CASSLGQGTNTEAFF. The complete variable domain, with remaining parts taken from reference TRBV11-3 and TRBJ1-1, reads EAGVVQSPRYKIIEKKQPVAFWCNPISGHNTLYWYLQNLGQGPELLIRYENEEAVDDSQLPKDRFSAERLKGVDSTLKIQPAELGDSAVYLCASSLGQGTNTEAFFGQGTRLTVV.

The chain uses TRBV5-1 and TRBJ1-6, with TRBD1 matching over 7 bases. CDR3 length: 15 amino acids. Per the germline V gene, CDR1 is SGHRS and CDR2 is YFSETQ. J was trimmed by 7 bases and V by 4 bases; bases with no gene match: 8. CDR3: CASSRDRVENSPLHF. In DNA form, the CDR3 reads TGCGCCAGCAGCAGAGACAGGGTCGAAAATTCACCCCTCCACTTT.

The V and J genes are TRBV6-5 and TRBJ1-1, with D possibly TRBD1 on 5 matching bases. CDR1 and CDR2 (germline): MNHEY, SVGAGI. Deletions cut 4 bases from V and 6 bases from J, with 15 bases between. This CDR3 has 14 amino acids. The CDR3 DNA reads TGTGCCAGCAGTTCTGAGGGGAGGATTGCTGAAGCTTTCTTT. It encodes CASSSEGRIAEAFF.

The chain employs TRBV19 and TRBJ2-3; D may be TRBD2 (5 bases). V dropped 8 bases and J dropped 0 bases, with 12 bases sitting between them. The CDR3 runs to 14 residues. Looked up from germline, CDR1 is LNHDA and CDR2 is SQIVND (reference sequence). The CDR3 is CASARDHSTDTQYF. The DNA for the CDR3 is TGTGCCAGTGCCCGGGATCATAGCACAGATACGCAGTATTTT.